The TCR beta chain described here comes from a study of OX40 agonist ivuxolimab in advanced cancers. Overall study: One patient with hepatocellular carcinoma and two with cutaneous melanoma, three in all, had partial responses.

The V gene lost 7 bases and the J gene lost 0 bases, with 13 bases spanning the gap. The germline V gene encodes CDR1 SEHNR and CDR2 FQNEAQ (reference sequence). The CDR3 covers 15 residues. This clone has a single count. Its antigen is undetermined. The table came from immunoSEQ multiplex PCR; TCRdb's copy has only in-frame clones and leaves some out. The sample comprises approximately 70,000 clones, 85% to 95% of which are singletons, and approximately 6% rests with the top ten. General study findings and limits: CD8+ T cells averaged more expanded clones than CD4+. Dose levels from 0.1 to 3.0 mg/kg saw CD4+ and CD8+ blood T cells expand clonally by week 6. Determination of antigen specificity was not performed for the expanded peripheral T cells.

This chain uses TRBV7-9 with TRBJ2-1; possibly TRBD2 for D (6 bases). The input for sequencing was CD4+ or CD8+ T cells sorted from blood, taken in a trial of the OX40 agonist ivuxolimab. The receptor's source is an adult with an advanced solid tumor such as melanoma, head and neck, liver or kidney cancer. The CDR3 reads CASKRGLSSYNEQFF. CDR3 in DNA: TGTGCCAGCAAACGGGGGTTAAGCTCCTACAATGAGCAGTTCTTC.